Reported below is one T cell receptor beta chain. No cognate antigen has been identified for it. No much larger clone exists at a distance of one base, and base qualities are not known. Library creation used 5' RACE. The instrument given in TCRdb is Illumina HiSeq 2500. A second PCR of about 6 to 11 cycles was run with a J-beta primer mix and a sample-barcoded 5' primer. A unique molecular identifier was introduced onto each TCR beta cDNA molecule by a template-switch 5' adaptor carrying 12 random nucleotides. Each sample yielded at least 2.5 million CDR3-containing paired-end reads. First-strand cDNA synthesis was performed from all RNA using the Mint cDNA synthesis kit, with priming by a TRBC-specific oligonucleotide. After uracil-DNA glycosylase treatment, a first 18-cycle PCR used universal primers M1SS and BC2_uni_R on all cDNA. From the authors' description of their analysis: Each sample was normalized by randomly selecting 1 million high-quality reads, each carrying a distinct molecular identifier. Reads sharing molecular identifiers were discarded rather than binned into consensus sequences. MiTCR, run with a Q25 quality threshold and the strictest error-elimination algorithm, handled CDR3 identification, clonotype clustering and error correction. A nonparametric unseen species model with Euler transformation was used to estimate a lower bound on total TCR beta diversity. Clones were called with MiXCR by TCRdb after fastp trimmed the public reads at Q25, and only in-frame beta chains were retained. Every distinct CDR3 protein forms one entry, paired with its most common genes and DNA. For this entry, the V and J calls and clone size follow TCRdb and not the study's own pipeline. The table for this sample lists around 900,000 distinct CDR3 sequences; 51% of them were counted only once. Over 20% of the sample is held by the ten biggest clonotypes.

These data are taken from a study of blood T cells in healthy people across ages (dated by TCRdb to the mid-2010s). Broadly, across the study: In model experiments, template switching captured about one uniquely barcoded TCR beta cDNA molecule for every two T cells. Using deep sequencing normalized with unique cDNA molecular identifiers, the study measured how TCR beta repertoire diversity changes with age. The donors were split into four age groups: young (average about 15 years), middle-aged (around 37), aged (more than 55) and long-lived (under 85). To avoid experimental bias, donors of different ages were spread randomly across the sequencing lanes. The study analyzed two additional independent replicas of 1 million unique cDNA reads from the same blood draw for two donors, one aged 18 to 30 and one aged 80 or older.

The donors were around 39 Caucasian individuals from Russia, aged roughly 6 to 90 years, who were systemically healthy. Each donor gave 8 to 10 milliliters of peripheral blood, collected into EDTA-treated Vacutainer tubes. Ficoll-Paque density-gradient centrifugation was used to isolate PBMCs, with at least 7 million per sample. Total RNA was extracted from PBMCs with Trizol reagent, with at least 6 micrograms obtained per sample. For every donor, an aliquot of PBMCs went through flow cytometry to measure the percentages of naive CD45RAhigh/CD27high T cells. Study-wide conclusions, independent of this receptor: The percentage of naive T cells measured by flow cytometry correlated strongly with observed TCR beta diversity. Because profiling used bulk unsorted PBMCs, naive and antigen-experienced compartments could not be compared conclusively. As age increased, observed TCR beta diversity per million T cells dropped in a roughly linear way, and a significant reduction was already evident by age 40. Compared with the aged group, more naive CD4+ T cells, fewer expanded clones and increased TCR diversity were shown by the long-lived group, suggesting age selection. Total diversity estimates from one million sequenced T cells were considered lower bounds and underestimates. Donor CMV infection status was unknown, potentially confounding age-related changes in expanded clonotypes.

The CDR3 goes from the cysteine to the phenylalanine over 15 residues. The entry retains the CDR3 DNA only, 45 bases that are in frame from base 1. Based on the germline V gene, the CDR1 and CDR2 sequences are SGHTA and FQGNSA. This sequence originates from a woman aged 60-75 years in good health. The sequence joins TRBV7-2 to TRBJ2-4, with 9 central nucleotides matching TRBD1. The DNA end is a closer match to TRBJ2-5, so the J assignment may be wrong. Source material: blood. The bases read TGTGCCAGCAGAAACGCCGGGACAGGGAGGGAGACCCAGTACTTC. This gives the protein CASRNAGTGRETQYF.